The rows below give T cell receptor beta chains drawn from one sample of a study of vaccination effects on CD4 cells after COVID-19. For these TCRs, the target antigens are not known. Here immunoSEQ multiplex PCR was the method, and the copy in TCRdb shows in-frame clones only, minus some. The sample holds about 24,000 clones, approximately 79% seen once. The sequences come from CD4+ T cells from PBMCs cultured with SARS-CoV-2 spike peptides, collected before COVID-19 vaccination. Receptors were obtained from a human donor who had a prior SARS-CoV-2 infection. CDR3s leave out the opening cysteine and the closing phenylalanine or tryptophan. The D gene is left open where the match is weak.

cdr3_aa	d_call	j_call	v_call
ASSLTRRVVYQPQH	-	TRBJ1-5	TRBV2
ASSTPDRDSAYNEQF	TRBD1	TRBJ2-1	TRBV19
ASRASVFNYGYT	-	TRBJ1-2	TRBV2
ASSLHSSPPQLT	-	TRBJ2-6	TRBV7-2
ASSYQGTSGPYEQY	TRBD2	TRBJ2-7	TRBV6-5
ASSPQGQGSGANVLT	-	TRBJ2-6	TRBV9
ATSKEGLAGVSAKNIQY	TRBD2	TRBJ2-4	TRBV15
ASSLLTPSGNTIY	-	TRBJ1-3	TRBV5-6
ASRRTGGLGYT	TRBD1	TRBJ1-2	TRBV6-5
ASSLVPPGQGGGNTIY	-	TRBJ1-3	TRBV5-1
ASSLTTESTEAF	-	TRBJ1-1	TRBV11-2
ASTQGLEHNEQF	-	TRBJ2-1	TRBV14
ASSLEGLPPPGEQY	-	TRBJ2-7	TRBV5-1
ASTPGGVQETQY	-	TRBJ2-5	TRBV11-3
ASSGLGVSYGYT	-	TRBJ1-2	TRBV18
ATSDAYRSTDTQY	-	TRBJ2-3	TRBV24-1
ASRRGSYGANVLT	-	TRBJ2-6	TRBV5-1
ASSFIAGFGETQY	-	TRBJ2-5	TRBV11-3
ASNPRVRGDAGYT	-	TRBJ1-2	TRBV6-6
ASSYLARAEAF	-	TRBJ1-1	TRBV6-5
AWTSRDRGLYGYT	TRBD1	TRBJ1-2	TRBV30
ASSPYDRGQF	-	TRBJ2-1	TRBV5-1
ASSSSGLSGSPLH	-	TRBJ1-6	TRBV11-2
ASSLSRGQLNQPQH	-	TRBJ1-5	TRBV7-2
ASSFRSAGGGTDTQY	TRBD2	TRBJ2-3	TRBV11-3
ATSDPQDSEYNEQF	-	TRBJ2-1	TRBV24-1
ASSVEDGRAGLWTQY	TRBD2	TRBJ2-5	TRBV9
ASSLDRDGYWYEQY	-	TRBJ2-7	TRBV7-6
ASSFPDRGGGYT	TRBD1	TRBJ1-2	TRBV28